This entry is about one TCR beta chain. The entry originates in a study of blood T cell repertoires in COVID-19. Whole-study context: From the United States, Italy and Spain came samples of acute and convalescent COVID-19. Sample material is recorded as cDNA or gDNA derived from T cells, B-cell-depleted T cells, or PBMCs.

Germline loops: CDR1 WNHNN, CDR2 SYGVQD (reference sequence). V lost 1 base and J 6 bases, leaving 9 bases between the germline ends. The CDR3 consists of 13 residues. The assay was immunoSEQ multiplex PCR, and TCRdb's table has in-frame clones only and misses some. The sample holds approximately 17,000 clones, around 90% seen once. The sequence came from a man aged 55 to 70 with acute or convalescent COVID-19. The rearrangement links TRBV10-1 to TRBJ1-1, with no clear D. Material: peripheral blood. The CDR3, as DNA: TGCGCCAGCAGTGAGTATTCGAGGGCTGAAGCTTTCTTT. Its protein is CASSEYSRAEAFF.